Sequencing of this TCR beta chain was carried out in a study of blood T cell repertoires in COVID-19. Background on the study: Samples taken during acute and convalescent COVID-19 were collected in the United States, Italy and Spain.

Per the authors' pipeline: Amplifying reference gene primers gave estimates of nucleated cell counts. TCRdb's copy holds only in-frame clones and misses some; the assay was immunoSEQ multiplex PCR. The D gene and trimming were derived from the DNA, and the V and J assignments and clone size from that table. The table records roughly 52,000 clones, around four fifths of them present only once. This CDR3 is 14 amino acids long. Germline loops: CDR1 SGHNT, CDR2 YYREEE (reference sequence). Trimming at V came to 1 base and at J to 6 bases, leaving 5 bases not matched to a gene. The sequence derives from a human donor in a cohort sampled during active COVID-19. Input material: peripheral blood. The genes are TRBV5-4 and TRBJ2-3; 7 bases are shared with TRBD1. The CDR3 bases are TGTGCCAGCAGCTTGTACAGGGGTGGGGATACGCAGTATTTT. It yields the protein CASSLYRGGDTQYF.